The 15 T cell receptor beta chains given below trace back to one sample, sequenced in a study of vaccination and CD4 T cells after COVID-19. Treatment: roughly ten-day PBMC culture with coronavirus spike peptide pools or control peptides (ViraFEST assay). Those CD4+ T cells from the unexposed donor predate the COVID-19 pandemic (2011-2018). These receptors have no known antigen. Sequenced with the Oncomine TCR Beta short-read assay was DNA taken from cultured CD4+ T cells. One entry per CDR3 protein, called by TCRdb with MiXCR from the PCR reads. The table records 4,500 to 5,500 distinct CDR3 sequences, 30% to 40% of them present only once. The sequenced sample was CD4+ T cells from blood, cultured in vitro. These receptors all stem from a human donor in good health.

This clonotype turned up a few times. The J gene is TRBJ2-5, the V gene TRBV2; 7 bases line up with TRBD1. V was pared by 4 bases and J by 5 bases, with 7 bases of the junction left unmatched. Germline loops: CDR1 SNHLY, CDR2 FYNNEI. This CDR3 spans 14 amino acids. CDR3: CASSARGQGETQYF. Here the CDR3 DNA reads TGTGCCAGCAGTGCGAGGGGGCAGGGGGAGACCCAGTACTTC.

The chain employs TRBV6-4 and TRBJ2-2; no reliable D call. Germline CDR1 reads MRHNA; CDR2 reads SNTAGT. CDR3 length equals 10 residues. Trimming took 10 bases from V and 3 from J, leaving 3 bases between them. The DNA for the CDR3 is TGTGCCATTCACACCGGGGAGCTGTTTTTT. Translating it yields CAIHTGELFF.

The chain employs TRBV6-1 and TRBJ2-3; tentatively, D is TRBD2 (6 bases). This CDR3 has 13 amino acids. CDR1 and CDR2 (germline): MNHNS, SASEGT. CDR3 in DNA: TGTGCTGCGGGGCCCTATGAACAAGATACGCAGTATTTT. Translated, it gives CAAGPYEQDTQYF.

The chain links TRBV7-2 to TRBJ1-6; 8 bases agree with TRBD1. Per the germline V gene, CDR1 is SGHTA and CDR2 is FQGNSA. CDR3 length: 14 residues. The ends lost 1 base at V and 14 bases at J; junction bases unmatched: 7. This chain's CDR3 is CASSLDRGNWALHF. CDR3 coding DNA: TGTGCCAGCAGCTTAGACAGGGGGAATTGGGCCCTCCACTTT.

A few counts support this clonotype. The V gene is TRBV12-3 or TRBV12-4, the J gene TRBJ2-2, with 11 bases lining up with TRBD2. This CDR3 has 15 amino acids. V was pared by 6 bases and J by 6 bases, with 6 bases of the junction left unmatched. CDR3 sequence reads: CASSPTSGGAGELFF. As DNA, the CDR3 is TGTGCCAGCAGCCCTACTAGCGGGGGTGCCGGGGAGCTGTTTTTT.

This clonotype was picked up one time. The chain employs TRBV27 and TRBJ1-2, with D perhaps matching TRBD1 (5 bases). V was cut by 2 bases and J by 4 bases, with 8 bases left in between. Germline CDR1 reads MNHEY; CDR2 reads SMNVEV (reference sequence). The CDR3 runs to 13 residues. CDR3 amino acids: CASSLQGTYGYTF. For the CDR3, the DNA is TGTGCCAGCAGTTTACAGGGTACCTATGGCTACACCTTC.

This clonotype was picked up a small number of times. The CDR3 nucleotides read TGTGCCAGCAGCCAGGCTATAGCGGGGGGGCCAGATACGCAGTATTTT. It is translated as CASSQAIAGGPDTQYF. V usage is TRBV4-2 and J usage is TRBJ2-3; TRBD2 matches 11 bases. V was pared by 3 bases and J by 4 bases, with 6 bases of the junction left unmatched. The CDR3 totals 16 residues. Germline V gene sequence: CDR1 LGHNA, CDR2 YNFKEQ.

This CDR3 is CASSDGRNNEQFF. CDR3 bases: TGTGCCAGCAGTGACGGGCGGAACAATGAGCAGTTCTTC. This chain connects TRBV6-4 to TRBJ2-1; D is unclear. The CDR3 totals 13 residues. Trimming removed 2 bases from V and 5 bases from J, with 7 bases in between. The germline gives CDR1 MRHNA, CDR2 SNTAGT.

V and J are TRBV9 and TRBJ1-6; 9 bases are shared with TRBD1. The germline CDR1 and CDR2 sequences are SGDLS and YYNGEE. V lost 0 bases, J lost 8 bases, and 3 bases stayed unmatched. The CDR3 contains 15 residues. CDR3 DNA sequence: TGTGCCAGCAGCGTAGAGGGACAGGGATATTCACCCCTCCACTTT. Its translation is CASSVEGQGYSPLHF.

This chain connects TRBV10-1 to TRBJ2-1; D is possibly TRBD2 (6 bases). The CDR3 contains 12 residues. Trimming pared 6 bases from V and 7 bases from J, leaving 10 bases between. Germline V gene lookup returns CDR1 WNHNN and CDR2 SYGVQD (reference sequence). For the CDR3, the DNA is TGCGCCAGCAGCATGGGGAGGAATGAGCAGTTCTTC. It translates to CASSMGRNEQFF.

This rearrangement joins TRBV12-3 or TRBV12-4 to TRBJ2-1; 8 bases align to TRBD1. J was trimmed by 5 bases and V by 7 bases; bases with no gene match: 7. This CDR3 is built from 14 residues. The CDR3 spells CASTQGDIDNEQFF. CDR3 bases: TGTGCCAGCACACAGGGGGATATCGACAATGAGCAGTTCTTC.

The count of this clonotype is one. The chain carries TRBV6-1 and TRBJ2-7; 8 bases match TRBD2. J gave up 3 bases and V 2 bases, and 12 bases lay outside the gene matches. Germline V gives CDR1 MNHNS, CDR2 SASEGT. The CDR3 loop spans 17 amino acids. Here the CDR3 DNA reads TGTGCCAGCAGTGAAAGGGTATCGGGGGGGATTGACTACGAGCAGTACTTC. It specifies CASSERVSGGIDYEQYF.

The sample holds a few counts of this clonotype. The rearrangement joins TRBV6-1 to TRBJ2-1; 11 bases are a match to TRBD2. V lost 2 bases to trimming and J lost 8 bases; unmatched junction nucleotides: 8. Germline CDR1 is MNHNS and CDR2 is SASEGT. CDR3 length: 16 amino acids. The CDR3 here is CASSEISGGATDEQFF. The CDR3 DNA reads TGTGCCAGCAGTGAAATTAGCGGGGGGGCCACGGATGAGCAGTTCTTC.

The chain links TRBV7-2 to TRBJ1-1, with D possibly TRBD1 on 6 matching bases. The germline V and J ends were trimmed by 4 bases and 5 bases, with 14 bases remaining between them. The CDR3 is 14 amino acids. Germline assignment: CDR1 SGHTA and CDR2 FQGNSA. CDR3 DNA sequence: TGTGCCAGCAGCTGGAAGGGGGGAGGGACTGAAGCTTTCTTT. Translation gives CASSWKGGGTEAFF. Full variable domain (missing parts from reference TRBV7-2 and TRBJ1-1): GAGVSQSPSNKVTEKGKDVELRCDPISGHTALYWYRQSLGQGLEFLIYFQGNSAPDKSGLPSDRFSAERTGGSVSTLTIQRTQQEDSAVYLCASSWKGGGTEAFFGQGTRLTVV.

V is TRBV7-2 and J is TRBJ1-2; D ambiguous. The V end was cut by 2 bases, the J end by 1 base, with 5 bases between. Germline loops: CDR1 SGHTA, CDR2 FQGNSA. The CDR3 length is 13 residues. CDR3 loop: CASSLTNNYGYTF. The CDR3 coding sequence is TGTGCCAGCAGCTTAACAAATAACTATGGCTACACCTTC.